These T cell receptor beta chains were read from a single sample in a study of metastatic and nonmetastatic thyroid tumors. TCRdb re-called clones via MiXCR from the PCR reads. The sample consists of roughly 41,000 clones, 15% to 20% of them appearing once. The sequenced sample was blood. These receptors all stem from a female donor with papillary thyroid cancer or a benign thyroid nodule (not recorded which). Some clones in this sample may be carry-over from other donors' samples. CDR3s include the opening cysteine and the closing phenylalanine or tryptophan. A D gene is named only where the DNA matches it firmly. Some rows mark clone size as missing; the rest say once, few, many or name a class of expanded clone.

cdr3_nt	cdr3_aa	d_call	v_call	j_call	clone_size
TGTGCCAGCAGCCAATGTCGCCAGGCCGTCACAGATACGCAGTATTTT	CASSQCRQAVTDTQYF	.	TRBV3-1	TRBJ2-3	many
TGCGCCAGCAGCTTGTCGGCCGGGGTTCAAGGAGGCTACACCTTC	CASSLSAGVQGGYTF	.	TRBV5-1	TRBJ1-2	.
TGTGCCAGCAGTGAAAGAGGGTACAATGGCTACACCTTC	CASSERGYNGYTF	.	TRBV2	TRBJ1-2	medium-sized
TGCGCCAGCAGCCAAGATTTCGGGGATTACGAGCAGTACTTC	CASSQDFGDYEQYF	.	TRBV4-1	TRBJ2-7	many
TGTGCCAGTATGCCCGGACTAGCGGGGAACAATGAGCAGTTCTTC	CASMPGLAGNNEQFF	TRBD2	TRBV4-2	TRBJ2-1	.
TGCAGTGCTAGAGAAGAGACACGTAATTCACCCCTCCACTTT	CSAREETRNSPLHF	.	TRBV20-1	TRBJ1-6	.
TGTGCCATCAAGGGGGGATGGATCTCCTACGATCAGTACTTC	CAIKGGWISYDQYF	.	TRBV10-3	TRBJ2-7	few
TGTGCCAGCGGTGGGTGGCCCTCGAGGCCCCAGCATTTT	CASGGWPSRPQHF	.	TRBV6-2/TRBV6-3	TRBJ1-5	many
TGTGCCATCAGTCCTCTCGGACAGGGTGACACTGAAGCTTTCTTT	CAISPLGQGDTEAFF	TRBD1	TRBV10-3	TRBJ1-1	many
TGCAGTGCTAGAGTAGGGACGCGCGGGCAGCCAAAGCATTTT	CSARVGTRGQPKHF	.	TRBV20-1	TRBJ1-5	.
TGTGCCATCAGTGAAAGTAACGAGCAGTTCTTC	CAISESNEQFF	.	TRBV10-3	TRBJ2-1	many
TGTGCCAGCAACCCTCCGGGACAGAGGGATCCGATCTCCTACAATGAGCAGTTCTTC	CASNPPGQRDPISYNEQFF	TRBD1	TRBV6-5	TRBJ2-1	many
TGCGCCAGCAGCGTCGGGACATCGCAGGTCAAGCAGTACTTC	CASSVGTSQVKQYF	.	TRBV5-1	TRBJ2-7	.
TGTGCCTGGATTGCCCCGACAGTGGGCATTGAGACCCAGTACTTC	CAWIAPTVGIETQYF	.	TRBV30	TRBJ2-5	.
TGTGCCAGCACCGCAGCGGGGGTCGGCACTGAAGCTTTCTTT	CASTAAGVGTEAFF	.	TRBV5-4	TRBJ1-1	many
TGTGCCAGCTCACCCCCAGGGACGGCTGTCACCGGGGAGCTGTTTTTT	CASSPPGTAVTGELFF	.	TRBV18	TRBJ2-2	many
TGTGCCAGCAGCTTAGGGGTGGGGAATGAAAAACTGTTTTTT	CASSLGVGNEKLFF	.	TRBV11-2	TRBJ1-4	many
TGTGCCAGCGGAAACAGGGGGCGAGCCACTGAAGCTTTCTTT	CASGNRGRATEAFF	TRBD1	TRBV28	TRBJ1-1	many
TGTGCCAGCAGCCCGGGACAGTGGATCGGGTACCAGCAGTACTTC	CASSPGQWIGYQQYF	TRBD1	TRBV7-3	TRBJ2-7	.
TGTGCCAGCAGCCCAAGGACAGGGGGCGGCGGCTACACCTTC	CASSPRTGGGGYTF	TRBD1	TRBV7-8	TRBJ1-2	many
TGTGCCAGCAGCGATGGACAGGGGTTCTCTGGAAACACCATATATTTT	CASSDGQGFSGNTIYF	TRBD1	TRBV11-3	TRBJ1-3	many
TGTGCCTGGAGTCAACAGGGGGCTACAGATACGCAGTATTTT	CAWSQQGATDTQYF	TRBD1	TRBV30	TRBJ2-3	.
TGTGCCAGCAGCCCCCCGGGACGGACAGACGAGCAGTACTTC	CASSPPGRTDEQYF	.	TRBV5-6	TRBJ2-7	medium-sized
TGTGCCAGCAGTCCTTCTAGCAATCAGCCCCAGCATTTT	CASSPSSNQPQHF	.	TRBV2	TRBJ1-5	many
TGTGCCAGCAGCTTACAGGGCGGGAACTACAATGAGCAGTTCTTC	CASSLQGGNYNEQFF	.	TRBV7-2	TRBJ2-1	many
TGTGCCAGCAGCGGGGGGACCGCCAATGAGCAGTTCTTC	CASSGGTANEQFF	TRBD2	TRBV12-3/TRBV12-4	TRBJ2-1	many
TGTGCCAGCAGTGAAGAAACAGGGGGCTCTGGAAACACCATATATTTT	CASSEETGGSGNTIYF	TRBD1	TRBV6-1	TRBJ1-3	.
TGTGCCATCAGTGAGAGGGCTAGCGGGGGTGGGTACCAAGAGACCCAGTACTTC	CAISERASGGGYQETQYF	TRBD2	TRBV10-3	TRBJ2-5	many
TGCAGTGCCATCCAGAATGTGGAAGCTTTCTTT	CSAIQNVEAFF	.	TRBV20-1	TRBJ1-1	many
TGCAGTGCTAGTGACCACAGGGGCAATCAGCCCCAGCATTTT	CSASDHRGNQPQHF	.	TRBV20-1	TRBJ1-5	many
TGTGCCAGCAGCCGGTCAAACACAGATACGCAGTATTTT	CASSRSNTDTQYF	.	TRBV28	TRBJ2-3	few
TGCAGTGCTAGAGCACTAGCAGGGGTGGATACGCAGTATTTT	CSARALAGVDTQYF	.	TRBV20-1	TRBJ2-3	many
TGTGCCAGCAGTGAAGGACAGGGGACTAACTATGGCTACACCTTC	CASSEGQGTNYGYTF	TRBD1	TRBV6-1	TRBJ1-2	.
TGCGGTGCTAGAGTAGGGGTAGGAAACACAATATATTTT	CGARVGVGNTIYF	.	TRBV20-1	TRBJ1-3	once
TGTGCCAGCAGTGAAGGGACAGAGGTTTCGGCGCAGTATTTT	CASSEGTEVSAQYF	TRBD1	TRBV6-4	TRBJ2-3	many
TGTGCCCGCTCACCACCTCGGGGCCTACAAGAGACCCAGTACTTC	CARSPPRGLQETQYF	.	TRBV18	TRBJ2-5	.
TGTGCCAGCTTGCGGGAGGTTAAAAATGAGCAGTTCTTC	CASLREVKNEQFF	TRBD2	TRBV6-1	TRBJ2-1	many
TGTGCCAGCAGTGTGGGTTATGGCTACACCTTC	CASSVGYGYTF	.	TRBV2	TRBJ1-2	few
TGTGCCAGCAGTGCCACAGGGGGCTACTATGGCTACACCTTC	CASSATGGYYGYTF	TRBD1	TRBV6-1	TRBJ1-2	many
TGTGCCAGCAGCCAAGCGGGGACCCAGTACTTC	CASSQAGTQYF	.	TRBV3-1	TRBJ2-5	many